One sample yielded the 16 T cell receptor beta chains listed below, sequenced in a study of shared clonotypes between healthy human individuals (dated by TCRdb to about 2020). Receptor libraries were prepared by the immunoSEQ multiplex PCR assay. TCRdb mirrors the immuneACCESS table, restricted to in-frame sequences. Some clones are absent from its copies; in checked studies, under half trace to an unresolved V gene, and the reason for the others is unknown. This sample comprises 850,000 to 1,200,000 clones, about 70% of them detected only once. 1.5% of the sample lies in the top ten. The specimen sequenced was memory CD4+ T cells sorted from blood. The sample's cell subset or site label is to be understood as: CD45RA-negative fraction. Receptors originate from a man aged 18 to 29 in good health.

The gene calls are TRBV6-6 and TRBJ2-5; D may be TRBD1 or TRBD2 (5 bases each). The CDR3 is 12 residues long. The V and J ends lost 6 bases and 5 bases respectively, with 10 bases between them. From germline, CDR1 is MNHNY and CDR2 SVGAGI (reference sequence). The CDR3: CASSQWGETQYF. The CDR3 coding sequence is TGTGCCAGCAGCCAATGGGGGGAGACCCAGTACTTC.

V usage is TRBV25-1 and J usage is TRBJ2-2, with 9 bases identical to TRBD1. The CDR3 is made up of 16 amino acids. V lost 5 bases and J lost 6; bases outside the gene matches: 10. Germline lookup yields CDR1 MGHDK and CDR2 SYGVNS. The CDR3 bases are TGTGCCAGCAGTCTGGGACAGGGAACTAACGCCGGGGAGCTGTTTTTT. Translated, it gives CASSLGQGTNAGELFF. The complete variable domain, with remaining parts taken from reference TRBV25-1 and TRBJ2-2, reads EADIYQTPRYLVIGTGKKITLECSQTMGHDKMYWYQQDPGMELHLIHYSYGVNSTEKGDLSSESTVSRIRTEHFPLTLESARPSHTSQYLCASSLGQGTNAGELFFGEGSRLTVL.

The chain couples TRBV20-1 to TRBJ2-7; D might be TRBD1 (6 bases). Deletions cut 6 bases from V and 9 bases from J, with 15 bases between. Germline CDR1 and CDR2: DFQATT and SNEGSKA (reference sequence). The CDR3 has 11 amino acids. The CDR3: CSAIQGLGQYF. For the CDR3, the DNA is TGCAGTGCCATTCAGGGGTTAGGGCAGTACTTC.

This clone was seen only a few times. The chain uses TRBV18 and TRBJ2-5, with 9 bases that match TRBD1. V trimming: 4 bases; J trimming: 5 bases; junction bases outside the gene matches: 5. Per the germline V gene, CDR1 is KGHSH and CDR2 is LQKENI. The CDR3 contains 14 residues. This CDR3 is CASSRDRVTETQYF. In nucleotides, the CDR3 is TGTGCCAGCTCACGGGACAGGGTAACGGAGACCCAGTACTTC.

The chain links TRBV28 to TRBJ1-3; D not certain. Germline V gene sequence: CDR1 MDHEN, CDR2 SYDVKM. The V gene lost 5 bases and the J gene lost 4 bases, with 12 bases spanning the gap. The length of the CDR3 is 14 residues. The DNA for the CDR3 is TGTGCCAGCAGTGCCCCGGGCCAAGGAAACACCATATATTTT. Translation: CASSAPGQGNTIYF.

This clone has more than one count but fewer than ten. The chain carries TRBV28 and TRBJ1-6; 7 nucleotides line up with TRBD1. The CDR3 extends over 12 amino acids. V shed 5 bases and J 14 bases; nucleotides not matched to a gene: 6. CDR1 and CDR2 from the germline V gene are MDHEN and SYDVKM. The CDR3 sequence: CASSPPQGSLHF. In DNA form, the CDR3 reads TGTGCCAGCAGTCCGCCACAGGGGTCCCTCCACTTT.

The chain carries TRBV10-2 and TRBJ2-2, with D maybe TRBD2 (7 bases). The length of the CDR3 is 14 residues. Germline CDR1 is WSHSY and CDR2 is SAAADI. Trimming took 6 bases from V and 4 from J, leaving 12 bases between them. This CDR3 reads CASRPAGATGELFF. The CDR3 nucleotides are TGCGCCAGCAGGCCTGCGGGGGCCACCGGGGAGCTGTTTTTT.

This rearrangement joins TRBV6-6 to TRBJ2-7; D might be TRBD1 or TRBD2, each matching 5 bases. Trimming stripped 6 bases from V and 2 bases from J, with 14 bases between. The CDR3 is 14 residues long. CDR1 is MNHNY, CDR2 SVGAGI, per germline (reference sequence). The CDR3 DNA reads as TGTGCCAGCAGACCGGGACGGAATACCTACGAGCAGTACTTC. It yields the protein CASRPGRNTYEQYF.

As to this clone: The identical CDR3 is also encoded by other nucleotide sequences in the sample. CDR3 residues: CASSPGRGEGAKNIQYF. In DNA form, the CDR3 reads TGCGCCAGCAGCCCCGGGCGCGGTGAAGGGGCCAAAAACATTCAGTACTTC. The rearrangement links TRBV5-1 to TRBJ2-4; no reliable D call. The ends were cut back, 4 bases at V and 1 base at J, with 18 bases in the middle. The CDR3 is 17 residues long. CDR1 is SGHRS, CDR2 YFSETQ, per germline.

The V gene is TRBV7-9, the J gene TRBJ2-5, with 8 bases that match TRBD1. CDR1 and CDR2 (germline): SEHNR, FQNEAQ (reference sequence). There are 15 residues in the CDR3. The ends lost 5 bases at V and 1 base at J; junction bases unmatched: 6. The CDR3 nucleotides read TGTGCCAGCAGCAAGGGACAGGTTACCCAAGAGACCCAGTACTTC. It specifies CASSKGQVTQETQYF. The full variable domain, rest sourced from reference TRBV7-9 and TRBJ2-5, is DTGVSQNPRHKITKRGQNVTFRCDPISEHNRLYWYRQTLGQGPEFLTYFQNEAQLEKSRLLSDRFSAERPKGSFSTLEIQRTEQGDSAMYLCASSKGQVTQETQYFGPGTRLLVL.

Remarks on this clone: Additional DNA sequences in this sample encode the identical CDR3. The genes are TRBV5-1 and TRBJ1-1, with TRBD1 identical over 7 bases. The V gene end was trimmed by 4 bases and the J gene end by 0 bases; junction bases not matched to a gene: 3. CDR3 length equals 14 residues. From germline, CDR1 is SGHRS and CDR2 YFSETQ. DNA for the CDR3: TGCGCCAGCAGCCCCGACAGGGTGAACACTGAAGCTTTCTTT. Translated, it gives CASSPDRVNTEAFF.

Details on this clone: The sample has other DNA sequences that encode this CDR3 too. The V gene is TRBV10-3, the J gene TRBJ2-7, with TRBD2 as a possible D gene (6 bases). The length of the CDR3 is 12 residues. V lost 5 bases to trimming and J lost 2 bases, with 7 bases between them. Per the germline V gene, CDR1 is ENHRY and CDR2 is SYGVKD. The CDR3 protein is CAISSGAYEQYF. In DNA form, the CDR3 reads TGTGCCATCAGTTCGGGGGCCTACGAGCAGTACTTC.

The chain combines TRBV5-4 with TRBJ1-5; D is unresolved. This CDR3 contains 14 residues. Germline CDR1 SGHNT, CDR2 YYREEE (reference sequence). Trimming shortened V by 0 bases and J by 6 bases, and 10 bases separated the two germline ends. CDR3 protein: CASSLDVGGQPQHF. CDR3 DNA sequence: TGTGCCAGCAGCTTGGACGTGGGTGGTCAGCCCCAGCATTTT.

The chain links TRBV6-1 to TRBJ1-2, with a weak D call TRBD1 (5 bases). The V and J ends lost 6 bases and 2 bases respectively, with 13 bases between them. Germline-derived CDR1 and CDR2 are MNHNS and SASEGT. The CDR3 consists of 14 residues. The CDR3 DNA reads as TGTGCCAGCAGAGGTCCAGGGAAAAACTATGGCTACACCTTC. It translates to CASRGPGKNYGYTF.

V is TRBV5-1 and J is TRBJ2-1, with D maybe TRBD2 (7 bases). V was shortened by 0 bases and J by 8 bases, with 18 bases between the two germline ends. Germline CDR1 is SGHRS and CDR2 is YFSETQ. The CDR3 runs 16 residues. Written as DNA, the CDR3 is TGCGCCAGCAGCTTGGGTCACGGGGGGCTTGTCGATGAGCAGTTCTTC. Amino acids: CASSLGHGGLVDEQFF.

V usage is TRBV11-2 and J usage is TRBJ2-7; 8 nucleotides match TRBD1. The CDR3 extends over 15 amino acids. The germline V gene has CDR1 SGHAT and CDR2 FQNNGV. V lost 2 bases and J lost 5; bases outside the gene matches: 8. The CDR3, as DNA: TGTGCCAGCAGCTTACGACAGGGGAATAGCAACGAGCAGTACTTC. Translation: CASSLRQGNSNEQYF.